The present TCR beta chain was sequenced within a study of cytomegalovirus exposure and HLA in healthy donors (TCRdb year 2017). In the study overall: In an earlier analysis of 550 to 750 of the donors, approximately 260 Gb of sequence data and 117 million unique TCR beta sequences from about 179 million T cells were reported. In the later analysis, no new phenotypic data were used to find candidate immune exposures; instead, reliance was placed on TCR beta sequences and their occurrence across donors. The T cell repertoires of several hundred subjects were profiled by immunosequencing and related to cytomegalovirus serostatus. Class I and class II HLA loci were covered by the typing at four-digit resolution. An earlier analysis of some 500 of the donors applied high-throughput TCR beta sequencing to assess whether each TCR beta V gene segment acted as functional or pseudogenic. Five DR-DQ haplotypes were handled as single units for association and clustering because linkage in the cohort was strong. A later analysis re-examined previously published TCR beta repertoires from around 670 donors and added high-resolution HLA genotyping to investigate patterns of TCR occurrence. The aim of the study was to test whether cataloging public T cell receptors could identify signatures of past pathogen exposure. Among roughly 400 genotyped donors of the cohort, an average of roughly 230,000 unique TCR beta nucleotide sequences was sequenced per donor, of which roughly 18% were non-productive. An early release that covered about 600 HLA-typed donors contained approximately 300 gigabases of sequencing data and 70 million to 100 million unique TCR sequences. Donor age, sex, ethnicity and CMV serostatus were compiled alongside the repertoire data. Besides the first cohort of roughly 700 subjects, a separate validation cohort made up of over a hundred different subjects was used. To predict cytomegalovirus infection status, the study combined high-throughput TCR immunosequencing, statistical association of individual TCRs with disease status, and machine learning. All discovery cohort repertoires had been generated using a single sequencing platform. Among the roughly 390 genotyped donors, approximately 81% belonged to the genetic ancestry cluster associated with self-reported Caucasian donors. The number of donors typed differed by locus, with about 620-630 for A, B, C, DRB1 and DQB1, around 500 for DQA1, over 600 for DPA1, and around 450 for DPB1. A later genetic analysis took genome-wide SNP genotypes for about 60% of the roughly 670 donors and used that subset as a discovery cohort. Overall study results and their limits: According to a later analysis, parvovirus B19, influenza, CMV and Epstein-Barr virus appeared linked to several top co-occurrence clusters. According to the authors, the approach could potentially be generalized to other disease states and immunological phenotypes. Most TCR sequences were seen in very few donors, while some public TCRs were found in many individuals. In a later analysis, most CMV-associated TCR beta chains were found to appear HLA-restricted, with HLA associations seemingly driven largely by CMV exposure. According to a later analysis, TCR association rates differed among HLA loci, with DRB1 alleles showing the most associated TCRs and HLA-C alleles showing the fewest. Some IMGT-functional V segments, including TRBV6-2 and TRBV6-3, could not be distinguished by the 87-base-pair reads and were therefore excluded. In a later analysis, HLA-associated TCR beta chains showed more clonal expansion and lower generation probabilities than non-associated chains that were equally common. Because counts were too low, roughly 18 rarely observed V segments, including chromosome 9 orphons, were left out of the earlier analysis of a few hundred of the donors. Because HLA typing was unavailable for some donors at each locus, only the typed subset was used in association tests. A later analysis associated about 16,000 TCR beta sequences with specific HLA alleles at a false discovery rate of 0.05. The only immune exposure information available for the cohort was CMV serostatus. Strong co-occurrence of HLA alleles, especially DR and DQ, made assigning TCR associations to individual alleles difficult. A cluster of highly shared sequence variants was judged likely to represent a technical artifact of the sequencing pipeline. A few of the identified cytomegalovirus-associated TCR beta chains were confirmed in vitro to be specific for cytomegalovirus antigens. In the study, around 150 TCR beta chains were listed as associated with cytomegalovirus. In an earlier analysis of around 600 of the donors, most TCR beta V segments appeared in productive rearrangements about 87% or about 30% of the time, broadly matching IMGT annotations. This cohort had only TCR beta chains sequenced, and the lack of alpha or paired-chain data limited which features could be detected. A further reported finding was that TCR beta sequences accurately predicted the HLA-A and HLA-B alleles for most subjects in the first cohort. A later genetic analysis reported fewer N-insertions in productive TCRs among donors in an Asian-associated ancestry cluster than the roughly 700-donor mean. Linkage disequilibrium might explain the correlated functional status among segregating V segments, but an unknown experimental factor could not be excluded. In both the original and validation cohorts, the classifier was reported to diagnose cytomegalovirus status with high specificity and sensitivity. Roughly uniform sequencing depth across donors was assumed in presence/absence analyses, although this assumption may not hold. V-gene and J-gene trimming of TCR beta chains was associated with a missense DCLRE1C variant in a later genetic analysis, and the association was replicated in an independent cohort.

The library was generated by the immunoSEQ multiplex PCR assay. A mixture of 60 forward primers for TCR Vbeta segments and 13 reverse primers for TCR Jbeta segments was used in the multiplex PCR. Amplification of the CDR3 region of rearranged TCR beta genes was performed with a multiplex PCR assay on genomic DNA. Amplified TCR beta libraries were sequenced as 87-base-pair reads on the Illumina HiSeq System. Processing in the source paper ran as follows. A later analysis counted tens of millions of unique TCR beta chains across the 550 to 800 repertoires, and some 11 million of these chains were shared by at least two donors. Raw reads were error-corrected and collapsed into unique sequences by a nearest-neighbor algorithm in which closely related sequences were merged to remove PCR and sequencing errors. Alignment of CDR3 sequences to IMGT reference sequences was used to assign V, D and J gene segments. For a sequence to be retained, a match of at least six nucleotides to both a V gene segment and a J gene segment was required. A rearrangement was called productive if the CDR3 had no stop codons and remained in frame with V and J, and every other rearrangement was called non-productive. Following IMGT convention, CDR3 was defined as the stretch from the second conserved V-encoded cysteine to the conserved J-encoded phenylalanine. Sequences without an unambiguous match to a single V gene segment were excluded from the earlier analysis of 500 to 700 of the donors. In an earlier analysis of about 590 of the donors, a V segment was called functional when productive rearrangements were above 56.7%, and segregating when the standard deviation between donors exceeded 5%. A statistical classification framework was built to diagnose cytomegalovirus status from the catalog of TCR beta chain sequences. V and J gene assignment, in a later analysis, came from comparing TCR nucleotide sequences with IMGT/GENE-DB human TR gene sequences. The TCRdist pipeline was used in a later analysis to assign CDR3 sequences and most-parsimonious VDJ recombination scenarios. In a later analysis, each TCR beta chain was defined by its CDR3 amino acid sequence together with its V-gene family, and reads lacking a unique V-gene family were excluded. In a later analysis, 450 to 600 highly shared, low-generation-probability nucleotide sequences were removed to address suspected cross-contamination and a sequencing artifact. In a later analysis, a clonal expansion index was calculated for each public chain from normalized within-repertoire ranks of inferred template counts. A later analysis computed generation probabilities with a VDJ recombination model fitted to out-of-frame rearrangements, and checked the results against IGoR. In a later analysis, TCR-TCR, TCR-HLA and TCR-CMV co-occurrence was scored with hypergeometric tests, and a repertoire-size bias correction was applied to TCR pairs. To estimate false discovery rates, a later analysis permuted the HLA or CMV assignments 20 times. In a later analysis, co-occurring TCRs were grouped using DBSCAN, and TCRdist sequence similarity was added for clustering within HLA-allele-positive subsets. Repertoires with fewer than 30,000 or more than 120,000 public chains, plus five repertoires with anomalous nucleotide sharing, were excluded from co-occurrence clustering. TCRdb carries this immuneACCESS record with in-frame sequences only. Its versions omit some clonotypes, under half of them owing to an unresolved V gene in the studies checked, with the rest unexplained. V and J calls and clone size come straight from that table; D and trimming were deduced from the DNA. This sample has about 160,000 clones in its table, and almost 85% of those were observed once. Clones ranked in the top ten supply around 0.97% of the sample.

The junction carries 13 bases between V and J, which are trimmed by 3 bases and 4 bases respectively. Inclusive of the bounding cysteine and phenylalanine, the CDR3 is 15 residues long. The only DNA kept is the CDR3, 45 bases in frame from the first base. The germline V gene gives CDR1 as SQVTM and CDR2 as ANQGSEA. The cohort was made up of 666 healthy bone marrow donors. All cohort members were sampled while nominally healthy, although unrecorded immune exposures were likely present. The donor was CMV seronegative and was included in the group of about 350 seronegative cohort members. A peripheral blood sample was collected from each donor, and TCR beta sequencing was performed on peripheral blood mononuclear cells. The Qiagen DNeasy Blood Extraction Kit was used to extract genomic DNA from the blood cell samples. Concerning this clone itself: It lacks a known antigen. No base qualities exist here, and no much larger clone lies one base off it.

The sample was PBMCs. The receptor comes from a man aged 30-40 years in good health and CMV-seronegative. The V gene is TRBV29-1 and the J gene is TRBJ2-6; TRBD1 is possibly the D segment (6 matching bases). The CDR3 protein: CSVDNPGAGANVLTF. The nucleotides are TGCAGCGTTGATAACCCAGGGGCCGGGGCCAACGTCCTGACTTTC.